This T cell receptor (beta chain) was recovered during a study of T-cell reconstitution after alpha-beta-depleted transplantation in children. Germline CDR1 is LNHNV and CDR2 is YYDKDF (reference sequence). The CDR3 has 15 amino acids. V dropped 0 bases and J dropped 2 bases, with 11 bases sitting between them. Unique molecular identifiers were used in preparing the TCRbeta library. TCRdb re-derived calls from the PCR reads in MiXCR, one entry per CDR3 protein. The profile shows approximately 490,000 distinct CDR3 sequences, roughly an eighth of them singletons. This specimen was PBMCs from the stem cell graft donor, taken from the stem cell graft. The rearrangement uses TRBV15 and TRBJ2-7, with a tentative D call TRBD1 (5 bases). This clonotype was obtained from a human donor who donated a stem cell graft to a child with combined immunodeficiency. The CDR3 nucleotides are TGTGCCACCAGCAGAGATCCAGCAGGGACCTACGAGCAGTACTTC. It is translated as CATSRDPAGTYEQYF.